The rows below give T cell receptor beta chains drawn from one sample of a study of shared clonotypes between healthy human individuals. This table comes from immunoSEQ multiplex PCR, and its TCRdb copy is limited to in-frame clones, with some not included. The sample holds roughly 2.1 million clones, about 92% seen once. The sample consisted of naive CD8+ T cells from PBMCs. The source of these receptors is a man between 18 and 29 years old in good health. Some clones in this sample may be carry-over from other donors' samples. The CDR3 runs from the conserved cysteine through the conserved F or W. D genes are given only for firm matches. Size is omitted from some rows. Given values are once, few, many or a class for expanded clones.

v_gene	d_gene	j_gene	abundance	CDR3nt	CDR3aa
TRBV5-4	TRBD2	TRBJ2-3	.	TGTGCCAGCAGCCCACTAGCGGGAGGCACCACAGATACGCAGTATTTT	CASSPLAGGTTDTQYF
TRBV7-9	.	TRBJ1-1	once	TGTGCCAGCAGCTCGAACAGGGAGGTTGTGGATGAAGCTTTCTTT	CASSSNREVVDEAFF
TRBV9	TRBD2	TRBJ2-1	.	TGTGCCAGCAGCGTTAGGGCGGGAGTGGGAAATGAGCAGTTCTTC	CASSVRAGVGNEQFF
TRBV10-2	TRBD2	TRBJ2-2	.	TGCGCCAGCTTAAGAAAGGAGGGACTAGCTCACGCCGGGGAGCTGTTTTTT	CASLRKEGLAHAGELFF
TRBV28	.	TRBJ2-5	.	TGTGCCAGCAGTTTTTCGCTCAGGGGAGAAGAGACCCAGTACTTC	CASSFSLRGEETQYF
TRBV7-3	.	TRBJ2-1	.	TGTGCCAGCAGTCCCGGCGGGCGAGGGAATGAGCAGTTCTTC	CASSPGGRGNEQFF
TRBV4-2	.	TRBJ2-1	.	TGTGCCAGCAGCCCATGGGGCGGCGCAAACTCCTACAATGAGCAGTTCTTC	CASSPWGGANSYNEQFF
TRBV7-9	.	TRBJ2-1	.	TGTGCCAGCAGCGCTACCTGGCATGAGCAGTTCTTC	CASSATWHEQFF
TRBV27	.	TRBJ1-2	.	TGTGCCAGCAGCCCCCTGGGAAACTATGGCTACACCTTC	CASSPLGNYGYTF
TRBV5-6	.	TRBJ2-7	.	TGTGCCAGCAGCCCAGGTAGCGACTACGAGCAGTACTTC	CASSPGSDYEQYF
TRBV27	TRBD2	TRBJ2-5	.	TGTGCCAGCAGTTTACTCTCCCTAGCGGGAGTCAGAATGGAGACCCAGTACTTC	CASSLLSLAGVRMETQYF
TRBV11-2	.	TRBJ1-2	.	TGTGCCAGCAGGGAACGGGGCAGTGTTCGAGGCTACACCTTC	CASRERGSVRGYTF
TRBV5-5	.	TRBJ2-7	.	TGTGCCAGCAGCTTGTTCGGCACTGACTACGAGCAGTACTTC	CASSLFGTDYEQYF
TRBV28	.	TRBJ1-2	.	TGTGCCAGCAGTCTATCGGACGTCAACTATGGCTACACCTTC	CASSLSDVNYGYTF
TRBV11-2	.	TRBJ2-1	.	TGTGCCAGCAGCTTAGGGCGGGATCTCGCCTACAATGAGCAGTTCTTC	CASSLGRDLAYNEQFF
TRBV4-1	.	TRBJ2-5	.	TGCGCCAGCAGCTCTACGCCGGGCTACGGGGTGACGGCCCAGTACTTC	CASSSTPGYGVTAQYF
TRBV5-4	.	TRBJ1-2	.	TGTGCCAGCACCCAAAACGGGTATGGCTACACCTTC	CASTQNGYGYTF
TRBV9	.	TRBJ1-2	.	TGTGCCAGCAGCGTAAGGGATAGGGGTGGTGGCTACACCTTC	CASSVRDRGGGYTF
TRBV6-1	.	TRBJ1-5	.	TGTGCCAGCAAAGGTTGGGGCTATCAGCCCCAGCATTTT	CASKGWGYQPQHF
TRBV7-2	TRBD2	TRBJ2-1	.	TGTGCCAGCAGCTTAGGGGCGGGAGGGGCTAATGAGCAGTTCTTC	CASSLGAGGANEQFF
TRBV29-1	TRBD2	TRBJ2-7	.	TGCAGCGTTGAAGAGGCCGCGGGAGTGAACTACGAGCAGTACTTC	CSVEEAAGVNYEQYF
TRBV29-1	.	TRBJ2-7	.	TGCAGCGTACCCGAGGGGGGGCCCTCCTACGAGCAGTACTTC	CSVPEGGPSYEQYF
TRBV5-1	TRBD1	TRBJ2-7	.	TGCGCCAGCAGCGGAGACAGGGGGCGGCTAATCACCTACGAGCAGTACTTC	CASSGDRGRLITYEQYF
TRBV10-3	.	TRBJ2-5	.	TGTGCCATCAGTGACGGATGGGCCCAAGAGACCCAGTACTTC	CAISDGWAQETQYF
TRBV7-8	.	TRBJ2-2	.	TGTGCCAGCAGCTTAGAATCCCGGCTAGCAGGCGGGGAGCTGTTTTTT	CASSLESRLAGGELFF
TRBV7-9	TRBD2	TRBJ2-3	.	TGTGCCAGCAGCCCGCGGACTAGCGGAAGCACAGATACGCAGTATTTT	CASSPRTSGSTDTQYF
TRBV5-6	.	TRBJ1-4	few	TGTGCCAGCAGCAACGGGCCCAACGATGAAAAACTGTTTTTT	CASSNGPNDEKLFF
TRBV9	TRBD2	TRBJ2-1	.	TGTGCCAGCAGCATGAGACTAGCGGGAGTTCCCCACCCGAATGAGCAGTTCTTC	CASSMRLAGVPHPNEQFF
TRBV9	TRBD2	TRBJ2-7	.	TGTGCCAGCAGCGGAGGAGGCGGGACTAGCGGCTCCTACGAGCAGTACTTC	CASSGGGGTSGSYEQYF
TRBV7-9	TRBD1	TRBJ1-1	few	TGTGCCAGCAGCCCAACGACAGGGAGGAACACTGAAGCTTTCTTT	CASSPTTGRNTEAFF
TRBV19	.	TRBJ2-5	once	TGTGCCAGTAGTATAAGGTCTGGAGTTGAGACCCAGTACTTC	CASSIRSGVETQYF
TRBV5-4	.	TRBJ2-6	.	TGTGCCAGCAGCTTTGCCGAAGCTGGGGCCAACGTCCTGACTTTC	CASSFAEAGANVLTF
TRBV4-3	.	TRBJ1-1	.	TGCGCCAGCAGCCAAGAGATTTTTCATTCCTTAGAGGGATTACAGGTGAACACTGAAGCTTTCTTT	CASSQEIFHSLEGLQVNTEAFF
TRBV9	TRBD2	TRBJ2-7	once	TGTGCCAGCAGCGTAGGACTAGCGGGAGAGAACGAGCAGTACTTC	CASSVGLAGENEQYF
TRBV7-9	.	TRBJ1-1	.	TGTGCCAGCAGCTTAGCGGGGGTGACCAAAAAGAACACTGAAGCTTTCTTT	CASSLAGVTKKNTEAFF
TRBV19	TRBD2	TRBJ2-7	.	TGTGCCAGTAGCTGGGGGGGTGGTGACTACGAGCAGTACTTC	CASSWGGGDYEQYF
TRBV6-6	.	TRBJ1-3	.	TGTGCCAGCAGTTACTCGTCCCTCTCTGGAAACACCATATATTTT	CASSYSSLSGNTIYF
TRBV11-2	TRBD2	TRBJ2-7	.	TGTGCCAGCAGCCGGACTAGCACGTCAGGGCAGTACTTC	CASSRTSTSGQYF
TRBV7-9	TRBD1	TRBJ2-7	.	TGTGCCAGCAGCCCGGGGGGCACCGGGACAGGGAACTACGAGCAGTACTTC	CASSPGGTGTGNYEQYF
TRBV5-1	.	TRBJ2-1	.	TGCGCCAGCAGCTTTCTGCGGGTTTACAATGAGCAGTTCTTC	CASSFLRVYNEQFF
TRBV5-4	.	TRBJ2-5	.	TGTGCAGTTCTGGGCCAAGAGACCCAGTACTTC	CAVLGQETQYF
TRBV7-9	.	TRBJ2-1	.	TGTGCCAGCCAGGAGTTTAAGGATGAGCAGTTCTTC	CASQEFKDEQFF
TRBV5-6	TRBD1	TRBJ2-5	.	TGTGCCAGCAGCCAGGGGACAGCCTGGGGGGAGACCCAGTACTTC	CASSQGTAWGETQYF
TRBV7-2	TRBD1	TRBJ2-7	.	TGTGCCAGCAGCTTAGGGCCGGGACAGGCTATCTACGAGCAGTACTTC	CASSLGPGQAIYEQYF
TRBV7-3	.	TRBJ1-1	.	TGTGCCAGCAGCTTACTCCCAAACAGCGTGAACACTGAAGCTTTCTTT	CASSLLPNSVNTEAFF
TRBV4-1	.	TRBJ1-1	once	TGCGCCAGCAGCCCGGATTGGGCGAACACTGAAGCTTTCTTT	CASSPDWANTEAFF
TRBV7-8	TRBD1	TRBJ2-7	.	TGTGCCAGCAGCCTAGGGACAGGGAGGGAGCAGTACTTC	CASSLGTGREQYF
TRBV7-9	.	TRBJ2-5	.	TGTGCCAGCAGCCCCTCTTACTCAGGGGGGGCCGAAGAGACCCAGTACTTC	CASSPSYSGGAEETQYF
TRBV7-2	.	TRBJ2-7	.	TGTGCCAGCAGCCCCCTTGGTAGCGAGGTTTGGGGCGAGCAGTACTTC	CASSPLGSEVWGEQYF
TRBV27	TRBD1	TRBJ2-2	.	TGTGCCAGCAGTCCCCCGCGACAGGGTATGACCGGGGAGCTGTTTTTT	CASSPPRQGMTGELFF
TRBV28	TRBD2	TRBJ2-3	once	TGTGCCAGCAGTCCAGGGACTAGCGGGAGGGCCCGGACAGATACGCAGTATTTT	CASSPGTSGRARTDTQYF
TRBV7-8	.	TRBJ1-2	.	TGTGCCAGCAGCGCGGGACACTCAGTACACTATGGCTACACCTTC	CASSAGHSVHYGYTF
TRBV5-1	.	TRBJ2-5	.	TGCGCCAGCACACGGAGGGGGAGGGCCGAGGAGACCCAGTACTTC	CASTRRGRAEETQYF
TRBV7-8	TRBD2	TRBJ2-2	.	TGTGCCAGCAGCTCACCCGGGACTAGCGGTTACACCGGGGAGCTGTTTTTT	CASSSPGTSGYTGELFF
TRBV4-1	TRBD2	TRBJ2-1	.	TGCGCCAGCAGCCAAGATATGACTAGCGATTTGGGACGGCAGTTCTTC	CASSQDMTSDLGRQFF
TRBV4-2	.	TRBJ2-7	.	TGTGCCAGCAGCCAAGATCTGGGCGCGGGACTCGACTCCTACGAGCAGTACTTC	CASSQDLGAGLDSYEQYF